One sample yielded the 26 T cell receptor beta chains listed below, sequenced in a study of control samples from healthy donors and cancer patients. The table came from immunoSEQ multiplex PCR; TCRdb's copy has only in-frame clones and leaves some out. The sample has about 120,000 clones, 80% to 90% seen once. The sample consisted of PBMCs. These receptors came from a woman in her 50s with colorectal cancer.

The chain carries TRBV27 and TRBJ2-4; unclear D gene. Germline lookup yields CDR1 MNHEY and CDR2 SMNVEV (reference sequence). This CDR3 is 11 amino acids long. V was pared by 6 bases and J by 7 bases, with 7 bases between. CDR3 sequence: CASRVGNIQYF. In DNA, the CDR3 is TGTGCCAGCAGGGTTGGGAACATTCAGTACTTC.

CDR3 in amino acids: CASRKTSGNTIYF. CDR3 in DNA: TGTGCCAGCAGAAAAACCTCTGGAAACACCATATATTTT. The rearrangement links TRBV6-5 to TRBJ1-3, with D hard to call. The length of the CDR3 is 13 residues. From germline, CDR1 is MNHEY and CDR2 SVGAGI. The V gene lost 6 bases and the J gene lost 0 bases, with 6 bases spanning the gap.

The rearrangement uses TRBV10-2 and TRBJ2-2; D is possibly TRBD2 (6 bases). CDR1 and CDR2 (germline): WSHSY, SAAADI. This CDR3 spans 13 amino acids. Trimming shortened V by 8 bases and J by 5 bases, and 12 bases separated the two germline ends. The CDR3 coding sequence is TGCGCCAGCGTCGCGGAGGGAACCGGGGAGCTGTTTTTT. This gives the protein CASVAEGTGELFF.

The chain joins TRBV12-5 to TRBJ2-3; D perhaps matches TRBD2 (6 bases). The CDR3 totals 14 residues. Germline V gene data show CDR1 as LGHNT and CDR2 as FRNRAP. Trimming cost V 2 bases and J 4 bases, with 10 bases left between them. Here the CDR3 DNA reads TGTGCTAGTGGTTTGTATGGGACTGCAGATACGCAGTATTTT. It translates to CASGLYGTADTQYF.

This rearrangement joins TRBV9 to TRBJ2-7; possibly TRBD2 for D (6 bases). There are 16 residues in the CDR3. Trimming removed 3 bases from V and 0 bases from J, with 16 bases in between. Germline V gene sequence: CDR1 SGDLS, CDR2 YYNGEE. This CDR3 is CASSADAGGPSYEQYF. The CDR3 bases are TGTGCCAGCAGCGCGGACGCCGGGGGTCCCTCCTACGAGCAGTACTTC.

The rearrangement joins TRBV29-1 to TRBJ1-1, with D tentatively TRBD1 (6 bases). Germline-derived CDR1 and CDR2 are SQVTM and ANQGSEA. Trimming pared 4 bases from V and 5 bases from J, leaving 14 bases between. This CDR3 is built from 13 residues. The CDR3 DNA follows: TGCAGCGTTGTGACAGGAGGGGAGACTGAAGCTTTCTTT. It translates to CSVVTGGETEAFF. The complete variable domain, with remaining parts taken from reference TRBV29-1 and TRBJ1-1, reads SAVISQKPSRDICQRGTSLTIQCQVDSQVTMMFWYRQQPGQSLTLIATANQGSEATYESGFVIDKFPISRPNLTFSTLTVSNMSPEDSSIYLCSVVTGGETEAFFGQGTRLTVV.

The chain links TRBV19 to TRBJ2-5; D unresolved. The CDR3 covers 13 residues. Germline CDR1 and CDR2: LNHDA and SQIVND (reference sequence). The V and J ends lost 1 base and 5 bases respectively, with 8 bases between them. For the CDR3, the DNA is TGTGCCAGTAGTATAGTGACACGGGAGACCCAGTACTTC. Protein sequence: CASSIVTRETQYF.

The rearrangement uses TRBV9 and TRBJ1-5; tentatively, D is TRBD1 (5 bases). CDR1 SGDLS and CDR2 YYNGEE come from the germline V gene. The CDR3 has 15 amino acids. The V end lost 0 bases, the J end lost 7 bases, and 14 bases lay between the germline ends. In DNA, the CDR3 is TGTGCCAGCAGCGTAGCGGGGACTCCGGAGCAGCCCCAGCATTTT. Translated, it gives CASSVAGTPEQPQHF.

The chain employs TRBV2 and TRBJ2-7; TRBD1 might be the D (5 bases). With 7 bases removed from V and 7 bases from J, the gap between germline ends came to 20 bases. The CDR3 loop spans 14 amino acids. Germline V gene sequence: CDR1 SNHLY, CDR2 FYNNEI. The CDR3 region has the DNA TGTGCCAGCATGCGAGACAGCCACCGCAGGGAGCAGTACTTC. This encodes CASMRDSHRREQYF.

There are a few counts of this clone. V usage is TRBV25-1 and J usage is TRBJ1-2; TRBD1 agrees at 8 bases. V lost 3 bases, J lost 4 bases, and 7 bases stayed unmatched. CDR3 length: 15 residues. In germline, CDR1 is MGHDK, CDR2 SYGVNS. For the CDR3, the DNA is TGTGCCAGCAGTGACCCCGGGACAGGTTCCTATGGCTACACCTTC. Amino acids: CASSDPGTGSYGYTF.

V and J are TRBV7-6 and TRBJ2-7, with 9 bases matching TRBD2. Germline CDR1 is SGHVS and CDR2 is FNYEAQ. The length of the CDR3 is 20 residues. The J segment lost 0 bases and the V segment lost 2 bases, leaving 17 bases of the junction unmatched. The CDR3 DNA reads as TGTGCCAGCAGCTTAAATATCGTGGCTAGCGGGACCTACTACTCCTACGAGCAGTACTTC. Its protein is CASSLNIVASGTYYSYEQYF.

This chain links TRBV5-1 with TRBJ2-2; possible D gene TRBD2, 6 bases. The CDR3 runs 17 residues. Germline V gives CDR1 SGHRS, CDR2 YFSETQ. V shed 2 bases and J shed 4 bases, with 18 bases lying between them. CDR3 sequence (DNA): TGCGCCAGCAGCTTCTCCGGGACTCAGGGAGGCACCGGGGAGCTGTTTTTT. Protein product: CASSFSGTQGGTGELFF.

The V and J genes are TRBV27 and TRBJ2-3; 15 bases line up with TRBD2. Germline CDR1 and CDR2: MNHEY and SMNVEV (reference sequence). The CDR3 consists of 16 residues. V trimming: 6 bases; J trimming: 5 bases; junction bases outside the gene matches: 6. The CDR3 spells CASRRTSGGAGDTQYF. The CDR3 coding sequence is TGTGCCAGCAGGCGGACTAGCGGGGGGGCGGGAGATACGCAGTATTTT.

This rearrangement joins TRBV7-2 to TRBJ2-5; maybe TRBD1 (6 bases). CDR1 is SGHTA and CDR2 is FQGNSA in the germline V gene. Trimming took off 5 bases at V and 2 bases at J, with 15 bases between the two ends. The CDR3 length is 15 residues. The CDR3 is CASSGWTAGQETQYF. As DNA, the CDR3 is TGTGCCAGCAGCGGATGGACAGCAGGACAAGAGACCCAGTACTTC.

The chain has TRBV10-2 and TRBJ2-1, with D possibly matching TRBD2 (6 bases). This CDR3 spans 15 amino acids. The germline gives CDR1 WSHSY, CDR2 SAAADI. Trimming removed 6 bases from V and 7 bases from J, with 19 bases in between. The CDR3 protein is CASSPGLPGSNEQFF. The CDR3 nucleotides read TGCGCCAGCAGCCCGGGACTCCCTGGATCAAATGAGCAGTTCTTC.

The chain has TRBV7-9 and TRBJ2-3; TRBD2 aligns across 8 bases. This CDR3 has 14 amino acids. The V gene end was trimmed by 8 bases and the J gene end by 4 bases; junction bases not matched to a gene: 8. Germline lookup yields CDR1 SEHNR and CDR2 FQNEAQ (reference sequence). For the CDR3, the DNA is TGTGCCAGCGACGAAGGACTAGCAGCAGATACGCAGTATTTT. Translating gives CASDEGLAADTQYF.

V usage is TRBV2 and J usage is TRBJ2-4; weak D call: TRBD2 (5 bases). The CDR3 is 14 residues long. V was shortened by 2 bases and J by 5 bases, with 10 bases between the two germline ends. Germline CDR1 SNHLY, CDR2 FYNNEI. The CDR3 loop reads CASSELQRQNIQYF. CDR3 nucleotides: TGTGCCAGCAGTGAACTCCAGCGGCAAAACATTCAGTACTTC.

V gene TRBV6-6 combines with J gene TRBJ2-1; 10 positions agree with TRBD1. The V segment lost 4 bases and the J segment 12 bases; nucleotides outside the gene matches: 9. The germline V gene has CDR1 MNHNY and CDR2 SVGAGI (reference sequence). The CDR3 is 14 residues long. CDR3 coding DNA: TGTGCCAGCAGTTCCGGGACAGGGGAGGGTTTGCAGTTCTTC. It encodes CASSSGTGEGLQFF.

V usage is TRBV30 and J usage is TRBJ2-1, with 8 bases that match TRBD2. This CDR3 comprises 12 residues. Looked up from germline, CDR1 is GTSNPN and CDR2 is SVGIG (reference sequence). The CDR3 DNA reads TGTCTCGCGAGCGGGAGTATGGATGAGCAGTTCTTC. It translates to CLASGSMDEQFF.

The rearrangement uses TRBV19 and TRBJ2-3, with 7 nucleotides matching TRBD2. Germline trimming cut 0 bases from V and 0 bases from J; bases unmatched to any gene: 3. Per germline, CDR1 LNHDA and CDR2 SQIVND (reference sequence). The CDR3 extends over 16 amino acids. This CDR3 is CASSIDREASTDTQYF. The CDR3 nucleotides read TGTGCCAGTAGTATAGACCGGGAGGCAAGCACAGATACGCAGTATTTT.

The chain employs TRBV7-9 and TRBJ2-5, with TRBD2 matching over 7 bases. The CDR3 is made up of 14 amino acids. Losses at the gene ends were 1 base for V and 3 bases for J; bases not matched to a gene: 2. Germline V CDR1 and CDR2: SEHNR, FQNEAQ (reference sequence). DNA of the CDR3: TGTGCCAGCAGCTTAGGCGGGGGAAAAGAGACCCAGTACTTC. Translated: CASSLGGGKETQYF.

This rearrangement joins TRBV5-1 to TRBJ1-4, with D possibly being TRBD1 (6 bases). The CDR3 sequence is 14 residues long. Between the trimmed V and J ends, which lost 5 bases and 6 bases, there was a span of 14 bases. Germline lookup yields CDR1 SGHRS and CDR2 YFSETQ. CDR3 protein: CASSFDRPDEKLFF. CDR3 DNA: TGCGCCAGCAGTTTTGACAGGCCGGATGAAAAACTGTTTTTT.

V usage is TRBV15 and J usage is TRBJ2-3; weak D call: TRBD1 (5 bases). Germline CDR1 LNHNV, CDR2 YYDKDF (reference sequence). The length of the CDR3 is 16 residues. V was trimmed by 0 bases and J by 0 bases, leaving 10 bases between them. The CDR3 coding sequence is TGTGCCACCAGCAGAGATTTTGGGGCTAGCACAGATACGCAGTATTTT. Amino acids: CATSRDFGASTDTQYF.

This clone is labeled medium-sized. This chain connects TRBV5-1 to TRBJ2-3; D gene uncertain. Per the germline V gene, CDR1 is SGHRS and CDR2 is YFSETQ. V gave up 3 bases and J gave up 2 bases, with 10 bases separating them. The CDR3 totals 14 residues. CDR3 coding DNA: TGCGCCAGCAGCTGGAACCGGTACACAGATACGCAGTATTTT. Translating it yields CASSWNRYTDTQYF.

The rearrangement uses TRBV11-3 and TRBJ2-1; 10 bases match TRBD1. V shed 1 base, J shed 5 bases, and the junction held 5 bases outside the gene matches. The CDR3 runs to 16 residues. CDR1 is SGHNT, CDR2 YENEEA, per germline. CDR3: CASSLGTGGYDNEQFF. The CDR3 DNA reads TGTGCCAGCAGCTTAGGGACAGGGGGTTACGACAATGAGCAGTTCTTC.

The gene calls are TRBV12-3 or TRBV12-4 and TRBJ1-3; no clear D gene. The CDR3 has 13 residues. V was cut by 5 bases and J by 4 bases, with 9 bases left in between. The CDR3: CASSRTGGNTIYF. Here the CDR3 DNA reads TGTGCCAGCAGTCGGACGGGCGGAAACACCATATATTTT.